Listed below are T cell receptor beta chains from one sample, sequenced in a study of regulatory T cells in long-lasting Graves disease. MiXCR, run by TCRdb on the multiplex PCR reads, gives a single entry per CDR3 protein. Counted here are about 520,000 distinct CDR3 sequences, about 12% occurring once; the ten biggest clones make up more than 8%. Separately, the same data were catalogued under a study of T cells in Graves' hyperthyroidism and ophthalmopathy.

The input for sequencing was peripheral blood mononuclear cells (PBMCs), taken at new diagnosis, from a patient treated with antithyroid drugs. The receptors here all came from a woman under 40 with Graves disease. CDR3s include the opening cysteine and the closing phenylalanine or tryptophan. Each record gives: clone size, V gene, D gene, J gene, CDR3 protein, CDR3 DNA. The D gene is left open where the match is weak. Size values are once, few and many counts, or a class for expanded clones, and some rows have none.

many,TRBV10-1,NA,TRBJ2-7,CASSESTLPIYEQYF,TGCGCCAGCAGTGAGTCGACACTCCCAATTTACGAGCAGTACTTC
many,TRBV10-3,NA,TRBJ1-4,CAISEQGPVEKLFF,TGTGCCATCAGTGAACAGGGACCGGTTGAAAAACTGTTTTTT
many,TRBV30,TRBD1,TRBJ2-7,CAWSTGGYEQYF,TGTGCCTGGAGTACAGGGGGCTACGAGCAGTACTTC
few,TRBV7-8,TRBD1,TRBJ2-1,CASRDRVRIEQFF,TGTGCCAGCCGGGACAGGGTCCGGATTGAGCAGTTCTTC
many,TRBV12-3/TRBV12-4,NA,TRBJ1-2,CASSLATVLNYGYTF,TGTGCCAGCAGTTTAGCGACAGTCCTCAACTATGGCTACACCTTC
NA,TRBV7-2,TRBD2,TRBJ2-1,CASRRGTSPYNEQFF,TGTGCCAGCAGACGCGGGACTAGCCCCTACAATGAGCAGTTCTTC
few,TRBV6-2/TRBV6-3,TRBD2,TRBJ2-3,CASSEAGLAGGGDTQYF,TGTGCCAGCAGTGAAGCGGGACTAGCGGGAGGTGGAGATACGCAGTATTTT
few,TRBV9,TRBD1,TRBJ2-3,CASSVAWTGTQYF,TGTGCCAGCAGCGTAGCTTGGACAGGTACGCAGTATTTT
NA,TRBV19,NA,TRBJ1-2,CASSMTVANYGYTF,TGTGCCAGTAGTATGACGGTAGCTAACTATGGCTACACCTTC
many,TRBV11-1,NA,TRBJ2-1,CASSLAEMAGAFF,TGTGCCAGCAGCTTAGCGGAGATGGCAGGGGCGTTCTTC
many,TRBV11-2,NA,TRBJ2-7,CASSLGLLSYEQYF,TGTGCCAGCAGCCTAGGACTTTTGTCCTACGAGCAGTACTTC
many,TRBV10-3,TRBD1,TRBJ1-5,CAISEPGQPDQPQHF,TGTGCCATCAGTGAGCCGGGACAGCCCGATCAGCCCCAGCATTTT
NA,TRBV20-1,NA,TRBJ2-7,CSAREGRGGTYEQYF,TGCAGTGCTAGAGAGGGTAGAGGGGGAACCTACGAGCAGTACTTC
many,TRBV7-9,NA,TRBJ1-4,CASSGYRATNEKLFF,TGTGCCAGCAGCGGATACAGAGCAACTAATGAAAAACTGTTTTTT
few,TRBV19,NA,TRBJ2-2,CASSLNRERNTGELFF,TGTGCCAGTAGTTTAAACAGGGAGAGGAACACCGGGGAGCTGTTTTTT
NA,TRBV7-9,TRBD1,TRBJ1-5,CASSPRGLLDLSNQPQHF,TGTGCCAGCAGCCCGAGGGGGCTATTAGACCTCAGCAATCAGCCCCAGCATTTT
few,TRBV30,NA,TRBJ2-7,CAWSVHEDSHEQYF,TGTGCCTGGAGTGTACACGAGGATTCACACGAGCAGTACTTC
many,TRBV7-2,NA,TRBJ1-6,CASSVNRASPLHF,TGTGCCAGCAGCGTAAACAGGGCCTCACCCCTCCACTTT
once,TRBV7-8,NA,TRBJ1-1,CAGSPRLNTEAFF,TGTGCCGGCAGCCCACGCCTGAACACTGAAGCTTTCTTT
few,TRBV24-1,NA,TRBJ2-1,CATSERDTRRMVNEQFF,TGTGCCACCAGTGAAAGGGACACCCGACGGATGGTCAATGAGCAGTTCTTC
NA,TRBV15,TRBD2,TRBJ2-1,CATGALAGIYNEQFF,TGTGCCACGGGGGCCCTAGCGGGGATCTACAATGAGCAGTTCTTC
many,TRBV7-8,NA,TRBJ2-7,CASSPRVGEQYF,TGTGCCAGCAGCCCCCGGGTCGGAGAGCAGTACTTC
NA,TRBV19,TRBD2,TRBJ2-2,CASTVLAGGAGELFF,TGTGCCAGTACTGTGCTAGCGGGAGGAGCCGGGGAGCTGTTTTTT
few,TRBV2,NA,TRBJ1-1,CASSGQGSLNTEAFF,TGTGCCAGCAGTGGCCAGGGTAGTCTTAACACTGAAGCTTTCTTT
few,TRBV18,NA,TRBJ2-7,CASSPPSPLEQYF,TGTGCCAGCTCACCGCCTAGCCCCCTCGAGCAGTACTTC
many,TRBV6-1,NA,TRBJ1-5,CASSDGVGYDSQPQHF,TGTGCCAGCAGTGACGGGGTGGGCTATGATAGTCAGCCCCAGCATTTT
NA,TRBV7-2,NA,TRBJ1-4,CASSLTLGTNEKLFF,TGTGCCAGCAGCTTAACGCTGGGGACTAATGAAAAACTGTTTTTT
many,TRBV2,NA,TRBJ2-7,CASSVSGYEQYF,TGTGCCAGCAGCGTCTCAGGGTACGAGCAGTACTTC
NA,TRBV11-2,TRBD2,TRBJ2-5,CASSLLAGSVETQYF,TGTGCCAGCAGCTTACTAGCGGGGTCGGTAGAGACCCAGTACTTC
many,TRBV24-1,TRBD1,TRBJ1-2,CATSDSQVTGGGGYTF,TGTGCCACCAGTGATTCGCAGGTGACAGGGGGAGGCGGCTACACCTTC
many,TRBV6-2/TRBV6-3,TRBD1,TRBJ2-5,CASSYSGQGHPETQYF,TGTGCCAGCAGTTACTCGGGACAGGGTCATCCGGAGACCCAGTACTTC
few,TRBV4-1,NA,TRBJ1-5,CASSQGPLSNQPQHF,TGCGCCAGCAGCCAAGGACCGCTTAGCAATCAGCCCCAGCATTTT
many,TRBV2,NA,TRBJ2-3,CARGPGDTQYF,TGTGCCAGAGGTCCGGGAGATACGCAGTATTTT
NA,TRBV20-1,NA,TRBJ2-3,CSARDLQGARYTDTQYF,TGCAGTGCTAGAGATCTCCAAGGGGCACGATACACAGATACGCAGTATTTT
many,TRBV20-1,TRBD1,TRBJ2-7,CSARQGVTYEQYF,TGCAGTGCTCGACAGGGTGTCACCTACGAGCAGTACTTC
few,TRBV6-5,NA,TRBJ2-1,CASSYSTRGMNEQFF,TGTGCCAGCAGTTACTCGACTAGGGGGATGAATGAGCAGTTCTTC
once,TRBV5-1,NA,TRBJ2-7,CASSLVSGPGEQYF,TGCGCCAGCAGCTTGGTGTCGGGCCCGGGCGAGCAGTACTTC
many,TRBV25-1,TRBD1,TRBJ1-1,CASRGDRGRGTEAFF,TGTGCCAGCAGGGGTGACAGGGGGCGAGGGACTGAAGCTTTCTTT
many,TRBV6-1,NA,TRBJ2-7,CASSEMGHAYEQYF,TGTGCCAGCAGTGAAATGGGGCATGCCTACGAGCAGTACTTC
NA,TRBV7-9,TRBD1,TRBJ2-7,CASRRGHSYEQYF,TGTGCCAGCAGGAGGGGGCACTCCTACGAGCAGTACTTC
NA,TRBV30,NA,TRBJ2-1,CAWSPGTPEQFF,TGTGCCTGGAGCCCCGGGACACCCGAGCAGTTCTTC
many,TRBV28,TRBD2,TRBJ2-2,CASSWDRLAGGLDTGELFF,TGTGCCAGCAGTTGGGATCGACTAGCGGGAGGATTGGACACCGGGGAGCTGTTTTTT
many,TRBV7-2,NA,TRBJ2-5,CASSQPGHLETQYF,TGTGCCAGCAGCCAACCGGGACACCTAGAGACCCAGTACTTC
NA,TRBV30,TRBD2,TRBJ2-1,CAWSLAGLNEQFF,TGTGCCTGGTCACTAGCGGGCCTCAATGAGCAGTTCTTC
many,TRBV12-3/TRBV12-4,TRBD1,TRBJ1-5,CASSAHRGHQPQHF,TGTGCCAGCAGTGCCCACAGGGGGCATCAGCCCCAGCATTTT
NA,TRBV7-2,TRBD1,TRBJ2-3,CASSLDSTGMINTQYF,TGTGCCAGCAGCTTAGATTCGACAGGGATGATAAATACGCAGTATTTT
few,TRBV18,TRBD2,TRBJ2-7,CASSPRLSGNDEQYF,TGTGCCAGCTCACCAAGGCTGAGCGGGAATGACGAGCAGTACTTC
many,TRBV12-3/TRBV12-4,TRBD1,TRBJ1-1,CASSRQGYTEAFF,TGTGCCAGCAGTCGACAGGGATACACTGAAGCTTTCTTT
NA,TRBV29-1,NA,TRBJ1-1,CSVEKAANTEAFF,TGCAGCGTTGAGAAGGCGGCGAACACTGAAGCTTTCTTT
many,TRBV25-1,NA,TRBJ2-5,CASSESGTRAAETQYF,TGTGCCAGCAGTGAGTCCGGGACCCGCGCCGCGGAGACCCAGTACTTC
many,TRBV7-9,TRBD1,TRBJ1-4,CATEQGARANEKLFF,TGTGCCACTGAACAGGGGGCGAGAGCTAATGAAAAACTGTTTTTT
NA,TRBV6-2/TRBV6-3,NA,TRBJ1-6,CASSYGPAQALHF,TGTGCCAGCAGTTACGGGCCGGCCCAAGCCCTCCACTTT
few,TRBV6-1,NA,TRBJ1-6,CASRDGSPLHF,TGTGCCAGCAGGGACGGCTCACCCCTCCACTTT
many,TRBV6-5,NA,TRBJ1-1,CASSYWGRDTEAFF,TGTGCCAGCAGTTACTGGGGTAGAGACACTGAAGCTTTCTTT